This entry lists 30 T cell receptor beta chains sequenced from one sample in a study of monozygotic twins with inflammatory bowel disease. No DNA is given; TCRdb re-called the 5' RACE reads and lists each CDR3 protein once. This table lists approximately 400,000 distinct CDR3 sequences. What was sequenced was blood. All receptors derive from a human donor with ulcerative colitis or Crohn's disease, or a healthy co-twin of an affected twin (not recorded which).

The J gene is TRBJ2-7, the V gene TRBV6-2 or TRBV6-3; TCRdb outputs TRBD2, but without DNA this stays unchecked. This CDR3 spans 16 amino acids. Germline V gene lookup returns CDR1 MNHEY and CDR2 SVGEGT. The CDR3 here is CASSRGALAGAYEQYF.

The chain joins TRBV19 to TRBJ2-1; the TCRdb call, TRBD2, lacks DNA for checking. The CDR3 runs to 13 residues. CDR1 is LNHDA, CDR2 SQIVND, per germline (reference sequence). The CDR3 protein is CASSIAGGLEQFF.

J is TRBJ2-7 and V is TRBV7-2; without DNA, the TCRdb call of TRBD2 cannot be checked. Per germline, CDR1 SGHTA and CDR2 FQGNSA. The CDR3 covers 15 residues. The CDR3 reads CASSPPGTLRQEQYF. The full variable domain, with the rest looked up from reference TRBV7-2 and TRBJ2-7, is GAGVSQSPSNKVTEKGKDVELRCDPISGHTALYWYRQSLGQGLEFLIYFQGNSAPDKSGLPSDRFSAERTGGSVSTLTIQRTQQEDSAVYLCASSPPGTLRQEQYFGPGTRLTVT.

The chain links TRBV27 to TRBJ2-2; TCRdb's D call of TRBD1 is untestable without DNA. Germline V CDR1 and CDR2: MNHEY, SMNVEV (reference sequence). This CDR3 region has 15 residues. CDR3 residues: CASSPDRGLDGELFF.

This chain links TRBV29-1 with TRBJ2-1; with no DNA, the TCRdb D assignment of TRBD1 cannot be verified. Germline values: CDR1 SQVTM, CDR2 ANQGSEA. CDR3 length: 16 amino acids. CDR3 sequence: CSVGITGSGTTAEQFF.

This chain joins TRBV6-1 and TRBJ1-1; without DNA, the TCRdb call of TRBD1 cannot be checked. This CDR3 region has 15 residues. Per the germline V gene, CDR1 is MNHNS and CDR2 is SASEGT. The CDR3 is CASSALRGVNTEAFF.

The chain's CDR3 is CSAAEEGSNTGELFF. V is TRBV20-1 and J is TRBJ2-2; lacking DNA, the TRBD2 call made by TCRdb goes unchecked. The CDR3 loop spans 15 amino acids. Germline lookup yields CDR1 DFQATT and CDR2 SNEGSKA (reference sequence).

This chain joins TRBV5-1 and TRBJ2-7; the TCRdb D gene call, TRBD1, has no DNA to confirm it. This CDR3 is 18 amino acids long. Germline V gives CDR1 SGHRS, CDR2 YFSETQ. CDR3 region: CASSPDNYRVEGGHEQYF.

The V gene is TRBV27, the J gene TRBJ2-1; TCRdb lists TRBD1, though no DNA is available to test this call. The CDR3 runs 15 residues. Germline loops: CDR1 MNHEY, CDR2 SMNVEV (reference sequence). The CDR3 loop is CASSPGQGDLWEQFF.

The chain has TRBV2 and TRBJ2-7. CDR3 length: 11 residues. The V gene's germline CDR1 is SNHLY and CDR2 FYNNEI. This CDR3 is CASTGSYEQYF.

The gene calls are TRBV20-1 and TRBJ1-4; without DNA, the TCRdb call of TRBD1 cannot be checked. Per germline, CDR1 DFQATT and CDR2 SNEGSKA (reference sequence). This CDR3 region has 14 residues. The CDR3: CSAWDSLYPEKLFF.

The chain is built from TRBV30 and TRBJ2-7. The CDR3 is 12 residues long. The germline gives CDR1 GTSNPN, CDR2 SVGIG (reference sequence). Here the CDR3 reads CAWTRDSYEQYF.

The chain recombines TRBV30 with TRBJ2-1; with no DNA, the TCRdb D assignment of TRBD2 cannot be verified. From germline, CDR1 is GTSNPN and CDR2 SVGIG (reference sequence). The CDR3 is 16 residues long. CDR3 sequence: CAWSSRSGRGSNEQFF.

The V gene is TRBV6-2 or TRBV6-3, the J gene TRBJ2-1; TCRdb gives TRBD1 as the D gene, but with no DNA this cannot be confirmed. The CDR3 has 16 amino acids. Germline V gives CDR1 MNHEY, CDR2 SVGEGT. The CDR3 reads CASSYEGRGRLNEQFF.

The CDR3 loop reads CSARGSSLETQYF. The chain employs TRBV20-1 and TRBJ2-5. The germline gives CDR1 DFQATT, CDR2 SNEGSKA (reference sequence). The length of the CDR3 is 13 residues.

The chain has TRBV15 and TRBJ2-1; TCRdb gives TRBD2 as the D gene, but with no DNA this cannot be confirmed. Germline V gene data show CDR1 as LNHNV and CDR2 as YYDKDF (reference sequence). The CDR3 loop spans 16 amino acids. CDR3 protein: CATSRVLAGTYNEQFF.

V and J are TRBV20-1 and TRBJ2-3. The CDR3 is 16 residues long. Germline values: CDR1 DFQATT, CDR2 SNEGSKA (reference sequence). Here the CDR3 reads CSARDQIGYFTDTQYF.

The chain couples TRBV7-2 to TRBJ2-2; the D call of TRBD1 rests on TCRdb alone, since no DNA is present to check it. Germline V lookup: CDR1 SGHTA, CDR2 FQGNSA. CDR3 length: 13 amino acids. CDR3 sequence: CASSAQGPGELFF. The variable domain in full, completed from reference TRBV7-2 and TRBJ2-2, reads GAGVSQSPSNKVTEKGKDVELRCDPISGHTALYWYRQSLGQGLEFLIYFQGNSAPDKSGLPSDRFSAERTGGSVSTLTIQRTQQEDSAVYLCASSAQGPGELFFGEGSRLTVL.

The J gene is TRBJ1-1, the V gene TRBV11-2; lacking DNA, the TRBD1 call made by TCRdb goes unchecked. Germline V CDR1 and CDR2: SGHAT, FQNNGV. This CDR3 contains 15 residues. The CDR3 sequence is CASSLIPGKFTEAFF.

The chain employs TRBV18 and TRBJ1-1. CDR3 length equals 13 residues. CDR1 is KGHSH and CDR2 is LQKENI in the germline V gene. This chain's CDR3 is CASSPPDRQEAFF.

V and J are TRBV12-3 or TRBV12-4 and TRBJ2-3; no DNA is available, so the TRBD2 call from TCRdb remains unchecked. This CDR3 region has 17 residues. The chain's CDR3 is CASSPWTSGGAGDTQYF.

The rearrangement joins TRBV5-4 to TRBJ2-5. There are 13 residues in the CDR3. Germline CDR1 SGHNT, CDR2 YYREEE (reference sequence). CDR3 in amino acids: CASSLYWTETQYF. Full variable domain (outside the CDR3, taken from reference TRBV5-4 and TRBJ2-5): ETGVTQSPTHLIKTRGQQVTLRCSSQSGHNTVSWYQQALGQGPQFIFQYYREEENGRGNFPPRFSGLQFPNYSSELNVNALELDDSALYLCASSLYWTETQYFGPGTRLLVL.

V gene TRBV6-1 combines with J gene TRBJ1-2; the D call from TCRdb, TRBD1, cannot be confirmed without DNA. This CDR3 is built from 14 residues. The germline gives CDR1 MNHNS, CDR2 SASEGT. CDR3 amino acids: CASTSGQTNYGYTF.

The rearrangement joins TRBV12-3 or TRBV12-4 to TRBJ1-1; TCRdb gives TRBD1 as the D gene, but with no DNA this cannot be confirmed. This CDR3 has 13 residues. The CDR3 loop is CASTKGGGTEAFF.

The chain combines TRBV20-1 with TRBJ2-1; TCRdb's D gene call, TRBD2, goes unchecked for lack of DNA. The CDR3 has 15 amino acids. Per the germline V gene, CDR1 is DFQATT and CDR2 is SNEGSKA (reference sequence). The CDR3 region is CSASFGTSGRNEQFF.

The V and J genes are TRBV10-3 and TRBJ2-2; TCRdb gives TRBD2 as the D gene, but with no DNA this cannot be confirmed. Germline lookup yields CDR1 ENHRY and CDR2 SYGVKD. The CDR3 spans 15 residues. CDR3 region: CAIKRSGDNTGELFF.

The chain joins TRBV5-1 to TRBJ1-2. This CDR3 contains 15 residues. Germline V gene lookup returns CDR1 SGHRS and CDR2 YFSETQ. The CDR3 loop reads CASSLAQAAIYGYTF. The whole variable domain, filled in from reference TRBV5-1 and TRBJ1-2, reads KAGVTQTPRYLIKTRGQQVTLSCSPISGHRSVSWYQQTPGQGLQFLFEYFSETQRNKGNFPGRFSGRQFSNSRSEMNVSTLELGDSALYLCASSLAQAAIYGYTFGSGTRLTVV.

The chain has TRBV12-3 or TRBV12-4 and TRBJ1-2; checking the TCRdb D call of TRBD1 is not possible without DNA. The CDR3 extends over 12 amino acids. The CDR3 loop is CASTGTDYGYTF.

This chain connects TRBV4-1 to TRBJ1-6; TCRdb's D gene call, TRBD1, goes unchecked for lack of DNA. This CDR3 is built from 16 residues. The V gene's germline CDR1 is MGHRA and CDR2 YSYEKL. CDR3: CASSDFFGTAISPLHF.

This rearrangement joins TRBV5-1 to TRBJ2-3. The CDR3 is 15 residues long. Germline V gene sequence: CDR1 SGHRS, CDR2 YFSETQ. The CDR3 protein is CASTAAAHSTDTQYF. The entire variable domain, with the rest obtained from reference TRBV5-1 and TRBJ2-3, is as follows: KAGVTQTPRYLIKTRGQQVTLSCSPISGHRSVSWYQQTPGQGLQFLFEYFSETQRNKGNFPGRFSGRQFSNSRSEMNVSTLELGDSALYLCASTAAAHSTDTQYFGPGTRLTVL.